The 19 T cell receptor beta chains in this list originate from one sample, sequenced in a study of early T cells in non-severe SARS-CoV-2 infection. A single record per CDR3 protein comes from TCRdb applying MiXCR to the 5' RACE reads. The sample has some 75,000 distinct CDR3 sequences; about 13% are singletons. The sequencing input was whole blood. Receptors originate from an adult who was a healthcare worker with PCR-confirmed SARS-CoV-2 infection or an uninfected control (not recorded which).

This chain uses TRBV2 with TRBJ1-5, with TRBD1 matching 8 bases. Losses at the gene ends were 1 base for V and 7 bases for J; bases not matched to a gene: 9. The CDR3 extends over 16 amino acids. Germline V gene data show CDR1 as SNHLY and CDR2 as FYNNEI. In DNA, the CDR3 is TGTGCCAGCAGTGAAGGGCGGACAGGGAGGAACCAGCCCCAGCATTTT. Residues: CASSEGRTGRNQPQHF.

The sample holds many counts of this clonotype. The chain uses TRBV5-1 and TRBJ2-7, with D maybe TRBD2 (6 bases). This CDR3 has 13 residues. CDR1 SGHRS and CDR2 YFSETQ come from the germline V gene. Trimming took off 7 bases at V and 5 bases at J, with 16 bases between the two ends. The CDR3 sequence: CASSYAPGDEQYF. The CDR3 region has the DNA TGCGCCAGCTCATACGCCCCGGGGGACGAGCAGTACTTC.

The chain couples TRBV18 to TRBJ2-5; D is ambiguous. V lost 1 base and J 0 bases, leaving 15 bases between the germline ends. In germline, CDR1 is KGHSH, CDR2 LQKENI. CDR3 length: 17 residues. The CDR3 spells CASSPQLTSWYQETQYF. The CDR3 DNA is TGTGCCAGCTCACCACAGCTGACGTCTTGGTACCAAGAGACCCAGTACTTC.

There are a few counts of this clonotype. V is TRBV20-1 and J is TRBJ1-2; D gene ambiguous. Trimming took off 5 bases at V and 4 bases at J, with 11 bases between the two ends. CDR3 size: 12 residues. Per the germline V gene, CDR1 is DFQATT and CDR2 is SNEGSKA (reference sequence). CDR3 in DNA: TGCAGTGCTCCCACGACGGCCTATGGCTACACCTTC. Its translation: CSAPTTAYGYTF.

The V gene is TRBV10-2, the J gene TRBJ2-5, with D perhaps being TRBD1 or TRBD2 (6 bases each). Germline V gene data show CDR1 as WSHSY and CDR2 as SAAADI. The CDR3 consists of 15 residues. Trimming removed 5 bases at V and 0 bases at J, with 13 bases between. The CDR3 reads CASSRDGGDQETQYF. CDR3 coding DNA: TGCGCCAGCAGTCGGGACGGGGGCGACCAAGAGACCCAGTACTTC.

This clonotype was detected a few times. The chain recombines TRBV11-2 with TRBJ2-1; TRBD2 matches 7 bases. The V gene's germline CDR1 is SGHAT and CDR2 FQNNGV. V dropped 2 bases and J dropped 6; count of bases not matched to a gene: 4. The CDR3 consists of 14 residues. CDR3 in amino acids: CASSLYPGGNEQFF. The CDR3 DNA sequence: TGTGCCAGCAGCTTATACCCGGGGGGCAATGAGCAGTTCTTC.

The V gene is TRBV9, the J gene TRBJ2-3; TRBD2 aligns across 8 bases. This CDR3 is 18 amino acids long. J lost 1 base, V lost 4 bases, and 14 bases had no gene match. The V gene's germline CDR1 is SGDLS and CDR2 YYNGEE. CDR3 sequence reads: CASSLRTSSPFRTDTQYF. For the CDR3, the DNA is TGTGCCAGCAGCCTTCGGACTAGCAGCCCATTCCGCACAGATACGCAGTATTTT.

The rearrangement uses TRBV6-5 and TRBJ1-2, with a possible D match to TRBD1 (5 bases). CDR1 is MNHEY and CDR2 is SVGAGI in the germline V gene. This CDR3 is built from 15 residues. V was clipped by 0 bases and J by 6 bases, with 14 bases between them. The CDR3 nucleotides read TGTGCCAGCAGTTACTCGAATGCAGGGAGCAATGGCTACACCTTC. Translation gives CASSYSNAGSNGYTF.

This clonotype showed up many times. The V call is TRBV4-1, the J call TRBJ2-7, with 9 bases fitting TRBD2. Germline values: CDR1 MGHRA, CDR2 YSYEKL. Trimming took 1 base from V and 0 from J; bases not matched to a gene: 7. The CDR3 length is 17 residues. The CDR3 loop is CASSQAPLAGLSYEQYF. CDR3 DNA sequence: TGCGCCAGCAGCCAAGCGCCCCTAGCGGGGCTCTCCTACGAGCAGTACTTC.

The rearrangement uses TRBV6-6 and TRBJ2-7, with TRBD2 matching over 10 bases. The CDR3 consists of 16 residues. Trimming took 5 bases from V and 2 from J; bases not matched to a gene: 9. The germline V gene encodes CDR1 MNHNY and CDR2 SVGAGI (reference sequence). The CDR3 sequence: CASSPSGGLFAYEQYF. The CDR3 DNA follows: TGTGCCAGCAGTCCTAGCGGGGGCCTCTTTGCCTACGAGCAGTACTTC.

This clonotype was seen many times. The chain joins TRBV5-1 to TRBJ2-5, with TRBD1 identical over 10 bases. The V gene's germline CDR1 is SGHRS and CDR2 YFSETQ. CDR3 size: 14 residues. With 0 bases clipped from V and 5 bases from J, the junction kept 1 base outside the gene matches. CDR3 sequence: CASSLEGQGETQYF. The DNA of the CDR3 is TGCGCCAGCAGCTTGGAGGGACAGGGGGAGACCCAGTACTTC.

This clonotype was observed at least ten times. The rearrangement joins TRBV5-1 to TRBJ1-1, with D possibly being TRBD1 (5 bases). This CDR3 comprises 13 residues. CDR1 is SGHRS and CDR2 is YFSETQ in the germline V gene. V gave up 2 bases and J gave up 3 bases, with 8 bases separating them. CDR3 loop: CASSFGGDTEAFF. DNA for the CDR3: TGCGCCAGCAGCTTCGGGGGGGACACTGAAGCTTTCTTT.

This clonotype was detected ten times or more. V gene TRBV18 combines with J gene TRBJ2-1, with D possibly TRBD2 on 7 matching bases. Germline loops: CDR1 KGHSH, CDR2 LQKENI. The V end lost 4 bases, the J end lost 15 bases, and 16 bases lay between the germline ends. This CDR3 is 12 amino acids long. The CDR3 DNA reads TGTGCCAGCTCACGACGAGAGGGGGGGGCGTTCTTC. This translates into CASSRREGGAFF.

In its sample, this clonotype was seen many times. DNA for the CDR3: TGCAGTGTTGGTAGGGGAAACACCATATATTTT. Translating it yields CSVGRGNTIYF. V and J are TRBV20-1 and TRBJ1-3; D ambiguous. The germline V gene encodes CDR1 DFQATT and CDR2 SNEGSKA (reference sequence). The CDR3 is 11 amino acids. V shed 7 bases and J shed 4 bases, with 8 bases lying between them.

In its sample, this clonotype was seen many times. This chain joins TRBV19 and TRBJ2-2; TRBD1 matches 7 bases. CDR1 and CDR2 (germline): LNHDA, SQIVND (reference sequence). This CDR3 contains 14 residues. V shed 7 bases, J shed 7 bases, and the junction held 9 bases outside the gene matches. DNA of the CDR3: TGTGCCAGTAATCCAGGGGGTATGCGCGGGGAGCTGTTTTTT. Protein sequence: CASNPGGMRGELFF.

The rearrangement joins TRBV7-3 to TRBJ2-7, with D unclear. The CDR3 is 13 amino acids. Germline CDR1 and CDR2: SGHTA and FQGTGA. The V gene lost 5 bases and the J gene lost 1 base, with 9 bases spanning the gap. The CDR3 protein is CASSPGPSYEQYF. CDR3 nucleotide sequence: TGTGCCAGCAGCCCCGGGCCGTCCTACGAGCAGTACTTC.

V is TRBV29-1 and J is TRBJ1-1; D not certain. The V end lost 7 bases, the J end lost 3 bases, and 12 bases lay between the germline ends. CDR1 SQVTM and CDR2 ANQGSEA come from the germline V gene. CDR3 length equals 12 residues. The CDR3 DNA follows: TGCAGCGGTCGGACTGCGTACACTGAAGCTTTCTTT. Amino acids: CSGRTAYTEAFF.

This clonotype has more than one count but fewer than ten. The chain uses TRBV5-1 and TRBJ1-4, with D perhaps matching TRBD1 (5 bases). Trimming took off 1 base at V and 5 bases at J, with 9 bases between the two ends. Per germline, CDR1 SGHRS and CDR2 YFSETQ. The length of the CDR3 is 14 residues. This CDR3 reads CASSLWGQNEKLFF. The CDR3 nucleotides are TGCGCCAGCAGCTTGTGGGGCCAGAATGAAAAACTGTTTTTT.

The table lists this clonotype with a few counts. In nucleotides, the CDR3 is TGTGCCAGCAGCTTGAATTCGGGACAGGGAGGCAATCAGCCCCAGCATTTT. This codes for CASSLNSGQGGNQPQHF. The chain uses TRBV5-6 and TRBJ1-5; TRBD1 agrees at 9 bases. This CDR3 has 17 residues. From germline, CDR1 is SGHDT and CDR2 YYEEEE. The V segment lost 1 base and the J segment 2 bases; nucleotides outside the gene matches: 7.